Listed here are 20 T cell receptor beta chains from one sample, sequenced in a study of neurological immune-mediated disorders. Time point denoted: longitudinal time-point 2. TCRdb fed the 5' RACE reads into MiXCR, producing one record per CDR3 protein. The sample has more than 55,000 distinct CDR3 sequences; 9.7% are singletons. Source material: PBMCs. The receptors originated from a man aged 30-40 years in good health.

Ten or more counts support this clonotype. The chain joins TRBV3-1 to TRBJ1-1; 8 bases line up with TRBD1. V lost 7 bases and J lost 0; bases outside the gene matches: 4. The germline gives CDR1 LGHDT, CDR2 YNNKEL (reference sequence). This CDR3 has 14 residues. The CDR3 DNA follows: TGTGCCAGCAACAACAGGGGGTTGAACACTGAAGCTTTCTTT. Translated, it gives CASNNRGLNTEAFF.

This clonotype has a count of ten or more. The chain links TRBV29-1 to TRBJ2-7, with no clear D. Germline CDR1 is SQVTM and CDR2 is ANQGSEA. The CDR3 runs to 11 residues. Trimming removed 7 bases at V and 1 base at J, with 8 bases between. The CDR3 sequence is CSARTSYEQYF. CDR3 nucleotide sequence: TGCAGCGCAAGGACGTCCTACGAGCAGTACTTC.

At least ten counts were recorded for this clonotype. The chain links TRBV20-1 to TRBJ2-1, with 7 bases identical to TRBD2. Germline CDR1 and CDR2: DFQATT and SNEGSKA (reference sequence). The CDR3 is 16 residues long. Unmatched junction bases numbered 11, after V lost 6 bases and J lost 0 bases. The CDR3 bases are TGCAGTGCCGAGGCAAGGCTAGCGGCCTCCTACAATGAGCAGTTCTTC. Residues: CSAEARLAASYNEQFF.

The chain combines TRBV19 with TRBJ2-1; TRBD1 agrees at 8 bases. Germline assignment: CDR1 LNHDA and CDR2 SQIVND (reference sequence). This CDR3 region has 15 residues. V trimming: 6 bases; J trimming: 6 bases; junction bases outside the gene matches: 10. In DNA, the CDR3 is TGTGCCAGTAGCCCCGGACAGGGAAAGGGCAATGAGCAGTTCTTC. As protein: CASSPGQGKGNEQFF.

In its sample, this clonotype was seen a few times. The V gene is TRBV5-4, the J gene TRBJ2-2; D not resolved. The CDR3 length is 14 residues. The V end lost 1 base, the J end lost 5 bases, and 9 bases lay between the germline ends. Germline values: CDR1 SGHNT, CDR2 YYREEE (reference sequence). CDR3 DNA: TGTGCCAGCAGCTTGACACCTCCGACCGGGGAGCTGTTTTTT. Its translation: CASSLTPPTGELFF.

This clonotype was seen at least ten times. This sequence joins TRBV29-1 and TRBJ1-1, with D perhaps matching TRBD1 (5 bases). Per the germline V gene, CDR1 is SQVTM and CDR2 is ANQGSEA. V gave up 4 bases and J gave up 3 bases, with 12 bases separating them. This CDR3 contains 13 residues. Here the CDR3 reads CSVVKGGDTEAFF. Written as DNA, the CDR3 is TGCAGCGTTGTCAAGGGAGGGGACACTGAAGCTTTCTTT.

This clonotype was recorded at least ten times. The chain joins TRBV14 to TRBJ2-7; maybe TRBD1 (7 bases). The CDR3 loop spans 11 amino acids. The V gene lost 10 bases and the J gene lost 6 bases, with 13 bases spanning the gap. Germline V gene lookup returns CDR1 SGHDN and CDR2 FVKESK. DNA for the CDR3: TGTGCCATCAGGGGGGCCGTCGAGCAGTACTTC. It specifies CAIRGAVEQYF. The whole variable domain, filled in from reference TRBV14 and TRBJ2-7, reads EAGVTQFPSHSVIEKGQTVTLRCDPISGHDNLYWYRRVMGKEIKFLLHFVKESKQDESGMPNNRFLAERTGGTYSTLKVQPAELEDSGVYFCAIRGAVEQYFGPGTRLTVT.

Many counts were recorded for this clonotype. CDR3 sequence: CATQRREGPDTQYF. CDR3 DNA sequence: TGTGCCACCCAAAGACGGGAGGGCCCAGATACGCAGTATTTT. V gene TRBV10-3 combines with J gene TRBJ2-3; 8 bases agree with TRBD2. From germline, CDR1 is ENHRY and CDR2 SYGVKD. CDR3 length equals 14 residues. V gave up 10 bases and J gave up 4 bases; unmatched junction bases: 10.

Many counts were recorded for this clonotype. This chain links TRBV20-1 with TRBJ2-3; D remains unclear. Germline loops: CDR1 DFQATT, CDR2 SNEGSKA (reference sequence). This CDR3 has 11 residues. V was pared by 6 bases and J by 4 bases, with 8 bases between. DNA for the CDR3: TGCAGTGCCCCGATCCCAGATACGCAGTATTTT. It is translated as CSAPIPDTQYF.

J is TRBJ1-4 and V is TRBV2, with D uncertain. Trimming took off 5 bases at V and 8 bases at J, with 12 bases between the two ends. Germline V gene data show CDR1 as SNHLY and CDR2 as FYNNEI. The CDR3 is 13 amino acids. This CDR3 is CASSPLLGEKLFF. CDR3 nucleotides: TGTGCCAGCAGTCCCCTACTGGGCGAAAAACTGTTTTTT.

This clonotype was observed many times. This chain joins TRBV7-3 and TRBJ2-5; tentatively, D is TRBD1 (6 bases). The V and J ends lost 2 bases and 5 bases respectively, with 15 bases between them. Per the germline V gene, CDR1 is SGHTA and CDR2 is FQGTGA. There are 15 residues in the CDR3. CDR3: CASSLSGVKKETQYF. In DNA form, the CDR3 reads TGTGCCAGCAGCTTATCAGGGGTTAAGAAGGAGACCCAGTACTTC.

Note on this clonotype: A much larger clone differs from this one at a single base, so this may be a read error. CDR3 loop: CASSFQGAITEAFF. CDR3 nucleotides: TGTGCCAGCAGCTTCCAGGGGGCAATCACTGAAGCTTTCTTT. The gene calls are TRBV7-6 and TRBJ1-1, with 8 bases fitting TRBD1. Germline trimming cut 3 bases from V and 4 bases from J; bases unmatched to any gene: 4. CDR1 SGHVS and CDR2 FNYEAQ come from the germline V gene. The CDR3 is 14 residues long.

In its sample, this clonotype was seen many times. The J gene is TRBJ2-5, the V gene TRBV7-9, with 10 bases lining up with TRBD1. The trim removed 5 bases at V and 4 bases at J, leaving 4 bases unmatched. The CDR3 is 14 residues long. In germline, CDR1 is SEHNR, CDR2 FQNEAQ (reference sequence). The CDR3 spells CASSARDRGETQYF. The CDR3 DNA reads TGTGCCAGCAGCGCCCGGGACAGGGGAGAGACCCAGTACTTC.

This clonotype is medium-sized (0.01 to 0.1%). The chain joins TRBV6-6 to TRBJ2-5, with a weak D call TRBD1 (6 bases). The CDR3 length is 15 residues. Trimming cost V 2 bases and J 5 bases, with 15 bases left between them. The germline CDR1 and CDR2 sequences are MNHNY and SVGAGI (reference sequence). The DNA of the CDR3 is TGTGCCAGCAGTTACGGGGGCGCGGGTCTCGAGACCCAGTACTTC. Translated: CASSYGGAGLETQYF.

This clonotype showed up just a few times. CDR3 protein: CASSRQSNQPQHF. The CDR3 coding sequence is TGTGCCAGTAGTAGACAGAGCAATCAGCCCCAGCATTTT. The rearrangement joins TRBV19 to TRBJ1-5, with TRBD1 as a possible D gene (5 bases). Germline V lookup: CDR1 LNHDA, CDR2 SQIVND (reference sequence). The V gene lost 4 bases and the J gene lost 1 base, with 5 bases spanning the gap. This CDR3 region has 13 residues. The full variable domain, in which reference TRBV19 and TRBJ1-5 provide the parts outside the CDR3, is DGGITQSPKYLFRKEGQNVTLSCEQNLNHDAMYWYRQDPGQGLRLIYYSQIVNDFQKGDIAEGYSVSREKKESFPLTVTSAQKNPTAFYLCASSRQSNQPQHFGDGTRLSIL.

This clonotype was observed at least ten times. V and J are TRBV28 and TRBJ1-2; no reliable D call. The CDR3 is made up of 12 amino acids. With 2 bases removed from V and 6 bases from J, the gap between germline ends came to 7 bases. Germline CDR1 MDHEN, CDR2 SYDVKM. CDR3 sequence (DNA): TGTGCCAGCAGTTTAGAGTGGAATGGCTACACCTTC. Its translation: CASSLEWNGYTF.

The rearrangement joins TRBV18 to TRBJ2-7; D is uncertain. Trimming stripped 2 bases from V and 3 bases from J, with 5 bases between. Germline CDR1 reads KGHSH; CDR2 reads LQKENI. The CDR3 is made up of 12 amino acids. The CDR3 is CASSPGNYEQYF. The CDR3 DNA sequence: TGTGCCAGCTCACCAGGGAACTACGAGCAGTACTTC. Looking up the rest from reference TRBV18 and TRBJ2-7 gives the full variable domain: NAGVMQNPRHLVRRRGQEARLRCSPMKGHSHVYWYRQLPEEGLKFMVYLQKENIIDESGMPKERFSAEFPKEGPSILRIQQVVRGDSAAYFCASSPGNYEQYFGPGTRLTVT.

The rearrangement links TRBV6-4 to TRBJ2-1; 10 nucleotides match TRBD1. Germline V gene lookup returns CDR1 MRHNA and CDR2 SNTAGT. The J segment lost 2 bases and the V segment lost 5 bases, leaving 6 bases of the junction unmatched. This CDR3 contains 16 residues. The DNA of the CDR3 is TGTGCCAGCAGTCCGGGACAGGGGACTCCCTACAATGAGCAGTTCTTC. This codes for CASSPGQGTPYNEQFF.

This clonotype was detected ten times or more. The chain links TRBV15 to TRBJ2-5, with 10 bases matching TRBD1. The V and J ends lost 0 bases and 5 bases, in that order; junction bases with no gene match: 9. Germline V gene sequence: CDR1 LNHNV, CDR2 YYDKDF (reference sequence). The CDR3 runs to 17 residues. CDR3: CATSRDLRTGGLETQYF. DNA for the CDR3: TGTGCCACCAGCAGAGATCTTAGGACAGGGGGTTTGGAGACCCAGTACTTC.

This clonotype was recorded many times. The chain joins TRBV7-9 to TRBJ1-1, with D hard to call. This CDR3 spans 14 amino acids. Germline assignment: CDR1 SEHNR and CDR2 FQNEAQ (reference sequence). With 2 bases removed from V and 1 base from J, the gap between germline ends came to 8 bases. The CDR3 coding sequence is TGTGCCAGCAGCTTACAAGCGGGGAACACTGAAGCTTTCTTT. As protein: CASSLQAGNTEAFF.